This TCR beta chain appears in the sequencing data of a study of glioma-infiltrating T cells after dendritic cell vaccination. Profiled with immunoSEQ multiplex PCR; TCRdb holds only in-frame clones, not every one. The data show about 100,000 clones, roughly 83% seen once. Germline V lookup: CDR1 MDHEN, CDR2 SYDVKM. CDR3 length: 13 residues. In regard to this clone: One junction end disagrees with the germline gene, perhaps due to a read error.

Source: blood, taken before dendritic cell vaccination. This receptor was identified in a human donor with glioblastoma. J is TRBJ2-7 and V is TRBV28, with 7 bases aligning to TRBD1. For the CDR3, the DNA is TGTGCCGGCAGTGACAGGGTTAGGTACGAGCAGTACTTC. Protein product: CAGSDRVRYEQYF.